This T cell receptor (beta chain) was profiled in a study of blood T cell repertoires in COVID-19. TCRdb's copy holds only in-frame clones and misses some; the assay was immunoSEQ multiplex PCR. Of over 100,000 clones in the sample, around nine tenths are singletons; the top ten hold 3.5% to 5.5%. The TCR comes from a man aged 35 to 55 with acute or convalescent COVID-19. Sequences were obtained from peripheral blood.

This CDR3 reads CASSFAASNTEAFF. CDR3 DNA: TGTGCCAGCAGTTTCGCGGCCTCTAACACTGAAGCTTTCTTT. The chain links TRBV27 to TRBJ1-1; D is undetermined. This CDR3 has 14 residues. The V and J ends lost 3 bases and 2 bases respectively, with 10 bases between them. Germline CDR1 reads MNHEY; CDR2 reads SMNVEV (reference sequence).